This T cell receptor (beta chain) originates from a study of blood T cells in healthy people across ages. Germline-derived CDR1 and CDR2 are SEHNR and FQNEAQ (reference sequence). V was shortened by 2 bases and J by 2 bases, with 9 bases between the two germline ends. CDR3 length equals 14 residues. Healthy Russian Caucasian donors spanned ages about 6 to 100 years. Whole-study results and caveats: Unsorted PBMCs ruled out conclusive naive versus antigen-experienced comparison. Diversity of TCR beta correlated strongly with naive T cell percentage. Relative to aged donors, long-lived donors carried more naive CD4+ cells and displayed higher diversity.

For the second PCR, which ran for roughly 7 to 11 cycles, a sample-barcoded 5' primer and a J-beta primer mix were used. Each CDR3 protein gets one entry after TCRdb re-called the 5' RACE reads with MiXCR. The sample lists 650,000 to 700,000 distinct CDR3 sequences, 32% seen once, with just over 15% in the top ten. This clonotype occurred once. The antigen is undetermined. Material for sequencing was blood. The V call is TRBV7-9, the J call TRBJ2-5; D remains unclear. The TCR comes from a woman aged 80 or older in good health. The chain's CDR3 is CASSLPRRQETQYF. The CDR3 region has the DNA TGTGCCAGCAGCTTACCCAGGCGGCAAGAGACCCAGTACTTC.